One sample yielded the 25 T cell receptor beta chains listed below, sequenced in a study of blood T cell repertoires in COVID-19. Measured with immunoSEQ multiplex PCR; TCRdb has only the in-frame clones, and not every one. The sample has fewer than 200,000 clones, roughly 80% seen once; the top ten hold 5.5% to 8.5%. The sample was peripheral blood. These receptors were obtained from a man aged 55 to 70 with acute or convalescent COVID-19.

The chain carries TRBV6-5 and TRBJ1-1; D is perhaps TRBD1 (5 bases). V gave up 0 bases and J gave up 2 bases, with 10 bases separating them. The CDR3 has 15 amino acids. Germline CDR1 and CDR2: MNHEY and SVGAGI. CDR3 in DNA: TGTGCCAGCAGTTACTCGGCGGGGGAAAACACTGAAGCTTTCTTT. As protein: CASSYSAGENTEAFF.

V gene TRBV9 combines with J gene TRBJ2-5, with D possibly matching TRBD1 (5 bases). The germline V and J ends were trimmed by 3 bases and 5 bases, with 11 bases remaining between them. This CDR3 contains 13 residues. From germline, CDR1 is SGDLS and CDR2 YYNGEE. In DNA, the CDR3 is TGTGCCAGCAGCGGCAGGGTTGGGGAGACCCAGTACTTC. It translates to CASSGRVGETQYF. Drawing the rest from reference TRBV9 and TRBJ2-5, the complete variable domain is DSGVTQTPKHLITATGQRVTLRCSPRSGDLSVYWYQQSLDQGLQFLIQYYNGEERAKGNILERFSAQQFPDLHSELNLSSLELGDSALYFCASSGRVGETQYFGPGTRLLVL.

V is TRBV3-1 (or the pseudogene TRBV3-2) and J is TRBJ1-6, with D possibly matching TRBD1 (6 bases). The CDR3 sequence is 15 residues long. Looked up from germline, CDR1 is LGHDT and CDR2 is YNNKEL (reference sequence). V lost 1 base and J 10 bases, leaving 14 bases between the germline ends. CDR3 amino acids: CASSQVPLGASPLHF. In DNA form, the CDR3 reads TGTGCCAGCAGCCAAGTGCCTTTGGGGGCCTCACCCCTCCACTTT.

The gene calls are TRBV7-9 and TRBJ1-4; the match to TRBD1 covers 9 bases. The CDR3 spans 16 residues. Germline lookup yields CDR1 SEHNR and CDR2 FQNEAQ (reference sequence). Trimming at V came to 2 bases and at J to 7 bases, leaving 8 bases not matched to a gene. The chain's CDR3 is CASSLPSGTGSEKLFF. DNA for the CDR3: TGTGCCAGCAGCTTACCCTCCGGGACAGGGAGTGAAAAACTGTTTTTT. Based on the CDR3 plus reference TRBV7-9 and TRBJ1-4, the full variable domain is DTGVSQNPRHKITKRGQNVTFRCDPISEHNRLYWYRQTLGQGPEFLTYFQNEAQLEKSRLLSDRFSAERPKGSFSTLEIQRTEQGDSAMYLCASSLPSGTGSEKLFFGSGTQLSVL.

This clone has a handful of counts. The chain has TRBV9 and TRBJ2-2; D call uncertain. V lost 3 bases, J lost 4 bases, and 13 bases lay in between. CDR1 SGDLS and CDR2 YYNGEE come from the germline V gene. The CDR3 spans 15 residues. The chain's CDR3 is CASSAAGDPTGELFF. The CDR3 DNA follows: TGTGCCAGCAGCGCCGCCGGAGATCCCACCGGGGAGCTGTTTTTT.

This chain joins TRBV5-8 and TRBJ1-1; 11 nucleotides line up with TRBD1. CDR1 SGHTS and CDR2 YDEGEE come from the germline V gene. The CDR3 extends over 13 amino acids. V lost 10 bases to trimming and J lost 0 bases; unmatched junction nucleotides: 2. CDR3 sequence (DNA): TGTGCCTGGACAGGGGGCATGAACACTGAAGCTTTCTTT. Its protein is CAWTGGMNTEAFF.

CDR3 nucleotide sequence: TGTGCCATCAGTGAGAGGGACTCGGGCACAGATACGCAGTATTTT. It codes for CAISERDSGTDTQYF. The V and J genes are TRBV10-3 and TRBJ2-3; D perhaps matches TRBD2 (6 bases). CDR1 is ENHRY and CDR2 is SYGVKD in the germline V gene. The CDR3 loop spans 15 amino acids. V was trimmed by 2 bases and J by 1 base, leaving 10 bases between them.

This clone occurred once. This chain uses TRBV24-1 with TRBJ1-4; 7 nucleotides line up with TRBD1. The CDR3 runs 15 residues. J lost 8 bases, V lost 3 bases, and 8 bases had no gene match. In germline, CDR1 is KGHDR, CDR2 SFDVKD. The CDR3 sequence: CATSDAGQAGEKLFF. In DNA, the CDR3 is TGTGCCACCAGTGATGCCGGACAGGCAGGGGAAAAACTGTTTTTT.

The V and J genes are TRBV15 and TRBJ2-1, with 7 bases fitting TRBD2. Germline CDR1 and CDR2: LNHNV and YYDKDF (reference sequence). The V and J ends lost 0 bases and 9 bases, in that order; junction bases with no gene match: 8. The CDR3 runs 15 residues. In DNA form, the CDR3 reads TGTGCCACCAGCAGAGAACTAAACGGGGAGGGTGAGCAGTTCTTC. Its protein is CATSRELNGEGEQFF.

This rearrangement joins TRBV19 to TRBJ2-1, with 13 nucleotides matching TRBD2. Germline V gene sequence: CDR1 LNHDA, CDR2 SQIVND (reference sequence). V gave up 3 bases and J gave up 7 bases; unmatched junction bases: 3. The CDR3 runs 15 residues. CDR3 loop: CASSIGTSGMNEQFF. The CDR3 DNA follows: TGTGCCAGTAGTATCGGGACTAGCGGGATGAATGAGCAGTTCTTC.

In its sample, this clone was seen a few times. The rearrangement links TRBV10-2 to TRBJ2-1, with D tentatively TRBD2 (6 bases). The CDR3 covers 17 residues. The germline V gene has CDR1 WSHSY and CDR2 SAAADI. Trimming pared 4 bases from V and 7 bases from J, leaving 23 bases between. The CDR3 DNA sequence: TGCGCCAGCAGTGCTTTGGTCCGGGACTCGAACGTTAATGAGCAGTTCTTC. This gives the protein CASSALVRDSNVNEQFF.

This clone was counted a few times. The rearrangement joins TRBV6-5 to TRBJ1-4; D may be TRBD1 (5 bases). CDR3 length equals 14 residues. Germline V gene sequence: CDR1 MNHEY, CDR2 SVGAGI. Trimming shortened V by 5 bases and J by 8 bases, and 15 bases separated the two germline ends. CDR3: CASSPRGPEEKLFF. CDR3 sequence (DNA): TGTGCCAGCAGTCCTAGGGGTCCGGAAGAAAAACTGTTTTTT.

This clone was counted once. This chain joins TRBV19 and TRBJ1-1; D is perhaps TRBD1 (6 bases). V was pared by 3 bases and J by 1 base, with 9 bases between. The CDR3 has 14 amino acids. Germline V gives CDR1 LNHDA, CDR2 SQIVND (reference sequence). The CDR3 DNA is TGTGCCAGTAGTATCGGACAGTCGAACACTGAAGCTTTCTTT. It codes for CASSIGQSNTEAFF.

This sequence joins TRBV4-1 and TRBJ1-1, with D possibly matching TRBD1 (6 bases). The CDR3 is 16 residues long. V gave up 2 bases and J gave up 1 base, with 14 bases separating them. The germline V gene has CDR1 MGHRA and CDR2 YSYEKL. Here the CDR3 DNA reads TGCGCCAGCAGCCAAAGGACAGATTACACGAACACTGAAGCTTTCTTT. Translating gives CASSQRTDYTNTEAFF.

Only a few counts were recorded for this clone. The chain couples TRBV4-2 to TRBJ1-2; D may be TRBD1 (6 bases). Germline assignment: CDR1 LGHNA and CDR2 YNFKEQ. The CDR3 contains 19 residues. The V and J ends lost 1 base and 1 base respectively, with 22 bases between them. The CDR3 DNA reads as TGTGCCAGCAGCCAAGTTCTCCAGGGGTTGATTCTTATTAACTATGGCTACACCTTC. Translated: CASSQVLQGLILINYGYTF.

This chain joins TRBV12-3 or TRBV12-4 and TRBJ1-1, with a weak D call TRBD1 (6 bases). Trimming left V 6 bases short and J 1 base short, with 9 bases between. The CDR3 is made up of 13 amino acids. CDR3 nucleotides: TGTGCCAGCAGAAGGACAGAGAACACTGAAGCTTTCTTT. This codes for CASRRTENTEAFF.

This clone occurred a few times. V usage is TRBV19 and J usage is TRBJ1-6, with a possible D match to TRBD1 (5 bases). Germline-derived CDR1 and CDR2 are LNHDA and SQIVND (reference sequence). V shed 1 base and J shed 10 bases, with 11 bases lying between them. The CDR3 has 14 amino acids. Here the CDR3 DNA reads TGTGCCAGTAGTATAGGGGAGGGGATATCACCCCTCCACTTT. Translating gives CASSIGEGISPLHF. Supplemented by reference TRBV19 and TRBJ1-6, the full variable domain reads DGGITQSPKYLFRKEGQNVTLSCEQNLNHDAMYWYRQDPGQGLRLIYYSQIVNDFQKGDIAEGYSVSREKKESFPLTVTSAQKNPTAFYLCASSIGEGISPLHFGNGTRLTVT.

In its sample, this clone was seen a few times. The chain links TRBV27 to TRBJ2-7, with TRBD2 matching over 10 bases. CDR1 and CDR2 from the germline V gene are MNHEY and SMNVEV (reference sequence). This CDR3 is built from 16 residues. V shed 2 bases and J 6 bases; nucleotides not matched to a gene: 10. The CDR3 region is CASSLASGSGSSEQYF. CDR3 nucleotides: TGTGCCAGCAGTTTAGCTAGCGGGAGCGGTTCCAGCGAGCAGTACTTC.

This chain joins TRBV15 and TRBJ2-1, with D perhaps TRBD2 (5 bases). Germline values: CDR1 LNHNV, CDR2 YYDKDF (reference sequence). This CDR3 spans 14 amino acids. Trimming removed 3 bases from V and 15 bases from J, with 21 bases in between. CDR3 sequence (DNA): TGTGCCACCAGCAGGGGAGACCCCGGAACTCCCCGGTTCTTC. Its translation: CATSRGDPGTPRFF.

The chain carries TRBV18 and TRBJ1-5; tentatively, D is TRBD1 (5 bases). This CDR3 is built from 14 residues. Germline V gene data show CDR1 as KGHSH and CDR2 as LQKENI. V was pared by 3 bases and J by 1 base, with 7 bases between. CDR3 loop: CASSPSGSNQPQHF. In nucleotides, the CDR3 is TGTGCCAGCTCACCTTCAGGGAGCAATCAGCCCCAGCATTTT.

The CDR3, as DNA: TGTGCCAGCAGTGGCAGAACAACCGGACAGGGGGCGCAGGCTTGGGGCTACACCTTC. It is translated as CASSGRTTGQGAQAWGYTF. The V call is TRBV2, the J call TRBJ1-2; 11 bases line up with TRBD1. The CDR3 has 19 residues. Germline assignment: CDR1 SNHLY and CDR2 FYNNEI. The junction had 21 bases not matched to a gene; V was cut back by 4 bases and J by 8 bases.

The rearrangement links TRBV4-1 to TRBJ1-5; D is possibly TRBD1 (6 bases). V lost 4 bases to trimming and J lost 4 bases, with 20 bases between them. The CDR3 extends over 17 amino acids. Per germline, CDR1 MGHRA and CDR2 YSYEKL. The CDR3 DNA is TGCGCCAGCAGCCTTTCCCCCACACAGGGTTCAAATCAGCCCCAGCATTTT. Protein sequence: CASSLSPTQGSNQPQHF.

The chain couples TRBV9 to TRBJ2-7; TRBD1 matches at 7 bases. Germline V gene data show CDR1 as SGDLS and CDR2 as YYNGEE. The J segment lost 6 bases and the V segment lost 4 bases, leaving 7 bases of the junction unmatched. The CDR3 sequence is 13 residues long. DNA for the CDR3: TGTGCCAGCAGCCTGAGACAGGGTGGCGAGCAGTACTTC. Protein: CASSLRQGGEQYF.

The chain couples TRBV6-6 to TRBJ1-1; TRBD1 aligns across 7 bases. After removal of 4 bases from V and 1 base from J, the junction contained 3 bases not matched to a gene. Per the germline V gene, CDR1 is MNHNY and CDR2 is SVGAGI (reference sequence). CDR3 length equals 14 residues. Here the CDR3 reads CASSSGQPNTEAFF. The CDR3 region has the DNA TGTGCCAGCAGTTCGGGACAGCCGAACACTGAAGCTTTCTTT.

This chain connects TRBV5-4 to TRBJ1-2; D gene ambiguous. The germline V gene encodes CDR1 SGHNT and CDR2 YYREEE (reference sequence). V lost 4 bases, J lost 0 bases, and 7 bases lay in between. The length of the CDR3 is 13 residues. The CDR3 DNA reads TGTGCCAGCAGCGCGGGCACTAACTATGGCTACACCTTC. Translation: CASSAGTNYGYTF.